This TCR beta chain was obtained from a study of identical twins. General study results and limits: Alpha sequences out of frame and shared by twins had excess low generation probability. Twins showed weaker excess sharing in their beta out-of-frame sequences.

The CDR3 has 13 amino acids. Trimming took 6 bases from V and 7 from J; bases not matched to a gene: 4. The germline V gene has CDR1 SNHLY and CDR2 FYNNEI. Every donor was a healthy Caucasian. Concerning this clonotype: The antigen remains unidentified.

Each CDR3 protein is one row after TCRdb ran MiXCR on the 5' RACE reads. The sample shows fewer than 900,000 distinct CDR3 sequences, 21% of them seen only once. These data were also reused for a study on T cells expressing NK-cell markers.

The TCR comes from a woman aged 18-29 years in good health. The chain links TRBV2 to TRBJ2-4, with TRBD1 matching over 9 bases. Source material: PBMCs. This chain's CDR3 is CASRTGGANIQYF. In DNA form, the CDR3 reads TGTGCCAGCAGAACAGGGGGCGCGAACATTCAGTACTTC. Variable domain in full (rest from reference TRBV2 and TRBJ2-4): EPEVTQTPSHQVTQMGQEVILRCVPISNHLYFYWYRQILGQKVEFLVSFYNNEISEKSEIFDDQFSVERPDGSNFTLKIRSTKLEDSAMYFCASRTGGANIQYFGAGTRLSVL.